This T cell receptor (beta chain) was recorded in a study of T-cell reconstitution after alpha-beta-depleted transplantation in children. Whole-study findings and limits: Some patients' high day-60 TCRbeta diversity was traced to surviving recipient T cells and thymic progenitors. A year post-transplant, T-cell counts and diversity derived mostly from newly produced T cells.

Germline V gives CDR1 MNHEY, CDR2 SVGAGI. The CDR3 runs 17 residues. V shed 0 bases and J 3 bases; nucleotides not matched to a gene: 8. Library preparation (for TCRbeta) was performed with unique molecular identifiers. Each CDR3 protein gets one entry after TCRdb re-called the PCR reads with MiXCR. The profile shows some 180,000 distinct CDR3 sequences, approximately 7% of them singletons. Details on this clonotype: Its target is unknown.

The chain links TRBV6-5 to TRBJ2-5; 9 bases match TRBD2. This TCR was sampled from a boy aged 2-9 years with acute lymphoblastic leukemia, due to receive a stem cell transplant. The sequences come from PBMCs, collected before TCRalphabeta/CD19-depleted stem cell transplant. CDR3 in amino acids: CASSYSSLTSGKETQYF. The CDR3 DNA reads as TGTGCCAGCAGTTACTCCTCCCTGACTAGCGGAAAAGAGACCCAGTACTTC.